This entry lists 23 T cell receptor beta chains sequenced from one sample in a study of Graves' ophthalmopathy and Graves' hyperthyroidism. As the template, RNA transcripts were used to amplify TCR beta CDR3 regions. The workflow started with a first-round RT-PCR run with HTBI primers and then moved on to a second-round multiplex PCR. TCRdb re-analysed the multiplex PCR reads in MiXCR, keeping a single row per CDR3 protein. The sample contains about 590,000 distinct CDR3 sequences, 39% of which appear only once. What was sequenced was peripheral blood or thyroid tissue (not recorded which). The receptor source for this set is an adult man with Graves' hyperthyroidism.

This clonotype occurred many times. This chain connects TRBV7-8 to TRBJ1-5; D is possibly TRBD1 (5 bases). The V and J ends lost 7 bases and 5 bases respectively, with 15 bases between them. This CDR3 is 14 amino acids long. Germline V CDR1 and CDR2: SGHVS, FQNEAQ. CDR3 sequence (DNA): TGTGCCAGCAAACCCGAGGGCAGGGATCAGCCCCAGCATTTT. As protein: CASKPEGRDQPQHF.

This clonotype was observed a handful of times. The rearrangement uses TRBV15 and TRBJ2-7; TRBD1 is a possible D gene (5 bases). Trimming removed 1 base from V and 3 bases from J, with 10 bases in between. CDR3 length equals 14 residues. Per germline, CDR1 LNHNV and CDR2 YYDKDF (reference sequence). The CDR3 nucleotides are TGTGCCACCAGCAGAGGGGCAGGGTACTACGAGCAGTACTTC. It encodes CATSRGAGYYEQYF.

This clonotype was picked up one time. V gene TRBV10-3 combines with J gene TRBJ2-7, with D perhaps TRBD1 (6 bases). V lost 6 bases and J lost 2, with 17 bases in between. The CDR3 is 15 residues long. In germline, CDR1 is ENHRY, CDR2 SYGVKD. CDR3 bases: TGTGCCATCAGCGGAGAGCAGGGGACAACCTACGAGCAGTACTTC. This codes for CAISGEQGTTYEQYF.

This clonotype was seen ten or more times. The rearrangement uses TRBV10-3 and TRBJ2-7; no clear D. CDR1 is ENHRY, CDR2 SYGVKD, per germline. V was trimmed by 3 bases and J by 2 bases, leaving 14 bases between them. The CDR3 contains 15 residues. The DNA of the CDR3 is TGTGCCATCAGTGATCCCTGGGTACTGGCCTACGAGCAGTACTTC. This sequence encodes CAISDPWVLAYEQYF.

CDR3: CASSLGSQYEQFF. CDR3 sequence (DNA): TGTGCCAGCAGCTTGGGTTCCCAGTATGAGCAGTTCTTC. The chain is built from TRBV5-4 and TRBJ2-7; D is unclear. The J call is doubtful: the DNA matches TRBJ2-1 better. The CDR3 runs 13 residues. From germline, CDR1 is SGHNT and CDR2 YYREEE (reference sequence).

About this clonotype: A much larger clone is a single base away; this may be a read error. V and J are TRBV12-3 or TRBV12-4 and TRBJ1-1, with unresolved D. The length of the CDR3 is 14 residues. Here the CDR3 reads CASSLSQMNTGAFF. CDR3 DNA sequence: TGTGCCAGCAGTTTATCCCAAATGAACACTGGAGCTTTCTTT.

This clonotype was seen at least ten times. J is TRBJ2-7 and V is TRBV5-1; D tentatively reads TRBD1 or TRBD2 (7 bases each). Germline lookup yields CDR1 SGHRS and CDR2 YFSETQ. This CDR3 contains 13 residues. V gave up 0 bases and J gave up 6 bases, with 10 bases separating them. The CDR3 loop is CASSLGRGGEQYF. The CDR3 DNA follows: TGCGCCAGCAGCTTGGGCAGGGGGGGCGAGCAGTACTTC.

A remark on this clonotype: This may arise from a read error, as a much more abundant clone is one base away. The CDR3 loop is CSARDVEQYF. As DNA, the CDR3 is TGCAGTGCTAGAGATGTGGAGCAGTACTTC. V and J are TRBV20-1 and TRBJ2-7; D call uncertain. CDR1 is DFQATT and CDR2 is SNEGSKA in the germline V gene (reference sequence). Trimming left V 0 bases short and J 7 bases short, with 4 bases between. The CDR3 has 10 amino acids.

This clonotype was recorded a few times. This chain connects TRBV4-1 to TRBJ2-2, with 12 positions matching TRBD2. V was pared by 0 bases and J by 4 bases, with 15 bases of the junction left unmatched. CDR3 length equals 21 residues. Per germline, CDR1 MGHRA and CDR2 YSYEKL. CDR3 DNA: TGCGCCAGCAGCCAAGAAGACGTTCAGCTAGCGGGAGGGCCTAGCACCGGGGAGCTGTTTTTT. Protein product: CASSQEDVQLAGGPSTGELFF.

Notes on this clonotype: Given a much more abundant clone one base away, this may be a read error. This chain connects TRBV7-9 to TRBJ2-5; D perhaps matches TRBD1 (6 bases). The CDR3 runs 11 residues. CDR1 SEHNR and CDR2 FQNEAQ come from the germline V gene (reference sequence). CDR3: CASKTGEAQYF. CDR3 sequence (DNA): TGTGCCAGTAAGACAGGAGAGGCCCAGTACTTC.

The chain couples TRBV12-3 or TRBV12-4 to TRBJ1-2; D is possibly TRBD1 (5 bases). The CDR3 is made up of 18 amino acids. Trimming left V 6 bases short and J 3 bases short, with 26 bases between. The CDR3 region has the DNA TGTGCCAGCAGCCCCCGCGGGGGGAGGGTGACTTTATACTATGGCTACACCTTC. This sequence encodes CASSPRGGRVTLYYGYTF.

This clonotype was counted many times. J is TRBJ2-7 and V is TRBV7-9; D remains unclear. Germline V lookup: CDR1 SEHNR, CDR2 FQNEAQ (reference sequence). Trimming left V 2 bases short and J 0 bases short, with 11 bases between. The CDR3 runs to 15 residues. The CDR3 coding sequence is TGTGCCAGCAGCTTAAATCCCTCCGGCTCCTACGAGCAGTACTTC. Amino acids: CASSLNPSGSYEQYF.

The table lists this clonotype with a count of one. The chain is built from TRBV27 and TRBJ1-6, with D possibly TRBD1 on 6 matching bases. V was trimmed by 1 base and J by 10 bases, leaving 14 bases between them. The CDR3 sequence is 15 residues long. The germline V gene encodes CDR1 MNHEY and CDR2 SMNVEV (reference sequence). This CDR3 is CASSLFGQGKSPLHF. The CDR3 DNA sequence: TGTGCCAGCAGTTTATTTGGGCAGGGGAAGTCACCCCTCCACTTT.

The rearrangement links TRBV6-6 to TRBJ2-2, with 7 bases fitting TRBD2. This CDR3 region has 16 residues. In germline, CDR1 is MNHNY, CDR2 SVGAGI (reference sequence). J was trimmed by 4 bases and V by 3 bases; bases with no gene match: 8. CDR3 coding DNA: TGTGCCAGCAGTTATGGGAGGGGCGCTGTCACCGGGGAGCTGTTTTTT. Translated, it gives CASSYGRGAVTGELFF.

A word on this clonotype: This may be a read error, as it is one base from a much larger clone. The rearrangement links TRBV7-9 to TRBJ2-2, with 7 bases aligning to TRBD1. This CDR3 spans 17 amino acids. The germline CDR1 and CDR2 sequences are SEHNR and FQNEAQ (reference sequence). CDR3 sequence reads: CTSSLFPDRENTGELFF. CDR3 sequence (DNA): TGTACCAGCAGCTTATTTCCTGACAGGGAGAACACCGGGGAGCTGTTTTTT.

A few counts support this clonotype. The CDR3 DNA sequence: TGTGCCAGCAGTGAGGGTCATGCGTACCAAGAGACCCAGTACTTC. This codes for CASSEGHAYQETQYF. The chain links TRBV2 to TRBJ2-5, with no clear D. The ends were cut back, 3 bases at V and 0 bases at J, with 11 bases in the middle. CDR1 is SNHLY and CDR2 is FYNNEI in the germline V gene. The CDR3 loop spans 15 amino acids.

The chain uses TRBV6-5 and TRBJ1-4, with TRBD1 matching over 7 bases. V shed 5 bases and J 7 bases; nucleotides not matched to a gene: 7. CDR3 size: 14 residues. CDR1 and CDR2 (germline): MNHEY, SVGAGI. Written as DNA, the CDR3 is TGTGCCAGCAGTCCCGGGACAGACAGTGAAAAACTGTTTTTT. Translated: CASSPGTDSEKLFF.

In this sample, this clonotype turned up a few times. This rearrangement joins TRBV6-1 to TRBJ2-7; the match to TRBD2 covers 10 bases. This CDR3 has 17 amino acids. Germline V CDR1 and CDR2: MNHNS, SASEGT. J gave up 3 bases and V 5 bases, and 13 bases lay outside the gene matches. CDR3 in DNA: TGTGCCAGCAGTTCTAGCGGGGGCCATGTCCCATACTACGAGCAGTACTTC. It specifies CASSSSGGHVPYYEQYF.

V gene TRBV5-1 combines with J gene TRBJ1-1; D is possibly TRBD1 (5 bases). Deletions cut 4 bases from V and 1 base from J, with 14 bases between. The CDR3 contains 15 residues. CDR1 SGHRS and CDR2 YFSETQ come from the germline V gene. CDR3: CASSPWQGANTEAFF. CDR3 nucleotide sequence: TGCGCCAGCAGCCCCTGGCAGGGCGCGAACACTGAAGCTTTCTTT.

This clonotype was observed many times. It may be a read error: a sequence one base away is much more abundant. V and J are TRBV11-3 and TRBJ2-2; D call uncertain. The CDR3 is made up of 13 amino acids. The V and J ends lost 2 bases and 1 base respectively, with 2 bases between them. CDR1 and CDR2 from the germline V gene are SGHNT and YENEEA. The CDR3 DNA is TGTGCCAGCAGCTTATGGAACACCGGGGAGCTGTTTTTT. Encoded protein: CASSLWNTGELFF.

In its sample, this clonotype was seen many times. V gene TRBV29-1 combines with J gene TRBJ2-7, with TRBD2 as a possible D gene (5 bases). CDR1 and CDR2 (germline): SQVTM, ANQGSEA. The V end lost 4 bases, the J end lost 0 bases, and 13 bases lay between the germline ends. The CDR3 covers 14 residues. The CDR3 loop reads CSVVVEAGSYEQYF. Here the CDR3 DNA reads TGCAGCGTTGTGGTGGAGGCAGGCTCCTACGAGCAGTACTTC.

This clonotype was counted many times. This chain links TRBV5-8 with TRBJ1-3; D is unclear. The CDR3 is 14 amino acids. CDR1 and CDR2 from the germline V gene are SGHTS and YDEGEE. V was trimmed by 0 bases and J by 0 bases, leaving 4 bases between them. The CDR3 DNA is TGTGCCAGCAGCTTGGACCTCTCTGGAAACACCATATATTTT. Its protein product is CASSLDLSGNTIYF.

The CDR3 DNA reads TGTGCCAGCAGCCAAGATACGGGACAGGTCTACAATGAGCAGTTCTTC. This translates into CASSQDTGQVYNEQFF. V usage is TRBV4-2 and J usage is TRBJ2-1; 8 nucleotides align to TRBD1. Germline assignment: CDR1 LGHNA and CDR2 YNFKEQ. CDR3 length: 16 amino acids. V lost 0 bases to trimming and J lost 3 bases; unmatched junction nucleotides: 4.